This T cell receptor (beta chain) was captured by sequencing in a study of cytomegalovirus exposure and HLA in healthy donors. As to this clone: Its antigen is currently unknown.

Regarding the study as a whole: In a later analysis, parvovirus B19, influenza, CMV and Epstein-Barr virus appeared linked to several top co-occurrence clusters.

The PCR had 60 Vbeta and 13 Jbeta primers. Assay used: immunoSEQ multiplex PCR; TCRdb lists only in-frame clones, some missing. This sample's table reports under 200,000 clones. The CDR3 has 16 amino acids. Germline CDR1 is SGHTS and CDR2 is YDEGEE. V was clipped by 2 bases and J by 5 bases; unmatched bases: 7. The chain links TRBV5-8 to TRBJ2-1, with 10 bases identical to TRBD2. The sequence was obtained from a man between 25 and 39 years old in good health and CMV-seronegative. Material for sequencing was PBMCs. The CDR3 region is CASSFTGTSANNEQFF. In DNA form, the CDR3 reads TGTGCCAGCAGCTTCACCGGGACTAGCGCCAACAATGAGCAGTTCTTC.